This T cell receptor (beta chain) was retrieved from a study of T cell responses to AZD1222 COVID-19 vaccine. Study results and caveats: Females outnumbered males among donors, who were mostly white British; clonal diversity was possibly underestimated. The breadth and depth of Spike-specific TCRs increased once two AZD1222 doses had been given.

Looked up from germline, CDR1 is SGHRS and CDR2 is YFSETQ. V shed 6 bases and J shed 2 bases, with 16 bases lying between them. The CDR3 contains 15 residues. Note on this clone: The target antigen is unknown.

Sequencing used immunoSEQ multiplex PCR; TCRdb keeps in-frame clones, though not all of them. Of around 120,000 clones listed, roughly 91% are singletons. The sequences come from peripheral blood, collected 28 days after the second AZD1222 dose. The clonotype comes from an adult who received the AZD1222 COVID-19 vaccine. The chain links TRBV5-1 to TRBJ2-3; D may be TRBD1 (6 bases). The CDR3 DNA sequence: TGCGCCAGCACCCTAGGTAACAGGGACACAGATACGCAGTATTTT. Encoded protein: CASTLGNRDTDTQYF.